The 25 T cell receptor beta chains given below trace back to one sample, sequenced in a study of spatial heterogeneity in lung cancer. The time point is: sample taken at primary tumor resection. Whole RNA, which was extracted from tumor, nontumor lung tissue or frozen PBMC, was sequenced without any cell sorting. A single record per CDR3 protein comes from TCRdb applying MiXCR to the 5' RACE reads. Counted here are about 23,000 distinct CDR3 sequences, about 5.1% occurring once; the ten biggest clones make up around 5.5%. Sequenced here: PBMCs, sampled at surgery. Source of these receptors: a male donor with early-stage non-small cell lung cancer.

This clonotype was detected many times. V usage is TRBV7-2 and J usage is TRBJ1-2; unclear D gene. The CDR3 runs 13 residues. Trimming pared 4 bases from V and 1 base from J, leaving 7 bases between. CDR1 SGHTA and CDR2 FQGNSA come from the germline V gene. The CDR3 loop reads CASSSQVNYGYTF. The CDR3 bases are TGTGCCAGCAGCTCCCAGGTTAACTATGGCTACACCTTC.

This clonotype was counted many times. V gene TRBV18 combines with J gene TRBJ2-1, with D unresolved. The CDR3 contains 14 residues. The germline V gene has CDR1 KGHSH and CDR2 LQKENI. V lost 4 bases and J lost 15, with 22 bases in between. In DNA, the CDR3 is TGTGCCAGCTCACAGGTCGCCGTTGGTGAGAGTTCGTTCTTC. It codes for CASSQVAVGESSFF.

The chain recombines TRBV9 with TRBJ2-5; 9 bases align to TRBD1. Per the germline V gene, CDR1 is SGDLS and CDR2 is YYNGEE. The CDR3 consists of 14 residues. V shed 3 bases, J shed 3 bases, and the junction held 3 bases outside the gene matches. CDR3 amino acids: CASSEGQGKETQYF. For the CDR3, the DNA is TGTGCCAGCAGCGAGGGACAGGGAAAAGAGACCCAGTACTTC.

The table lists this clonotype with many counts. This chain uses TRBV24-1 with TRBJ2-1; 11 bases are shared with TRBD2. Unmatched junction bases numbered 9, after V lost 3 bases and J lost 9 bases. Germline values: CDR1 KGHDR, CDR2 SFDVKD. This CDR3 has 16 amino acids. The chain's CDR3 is CATSDPRGLAGGEQFF. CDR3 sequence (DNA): TGTGCCACCAGTGATCCCCGAGGGCTAGCGGGAGGTGAGCAGTTCTTC.

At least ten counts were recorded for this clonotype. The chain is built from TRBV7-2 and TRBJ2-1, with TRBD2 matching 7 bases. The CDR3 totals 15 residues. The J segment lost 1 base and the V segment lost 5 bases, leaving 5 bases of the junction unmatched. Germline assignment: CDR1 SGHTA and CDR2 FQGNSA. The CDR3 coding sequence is TGTGCCAGCAGCATTAGCGGGCTTTCCTACAATGAGCAGTTCTTC. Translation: CASSISGLSYNEQFF.

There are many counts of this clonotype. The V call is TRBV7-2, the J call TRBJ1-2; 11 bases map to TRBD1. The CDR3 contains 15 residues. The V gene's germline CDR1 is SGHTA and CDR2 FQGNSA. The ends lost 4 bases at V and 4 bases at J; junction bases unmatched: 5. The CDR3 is CASSSRGTGGYGYTF. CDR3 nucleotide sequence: TGTGCCAGCAGCTCACGTGGGACAGGGGGCTATGGCTACACCTTC.

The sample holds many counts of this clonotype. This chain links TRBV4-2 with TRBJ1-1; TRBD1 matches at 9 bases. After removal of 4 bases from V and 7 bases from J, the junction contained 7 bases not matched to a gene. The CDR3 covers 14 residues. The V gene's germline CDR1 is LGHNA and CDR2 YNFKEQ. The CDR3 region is CASSLTGGRGEAFF. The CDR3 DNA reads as TGTGCCAGCAGCCTGACAGGGGGAAGGGGTGAAGCTTTCTTT.

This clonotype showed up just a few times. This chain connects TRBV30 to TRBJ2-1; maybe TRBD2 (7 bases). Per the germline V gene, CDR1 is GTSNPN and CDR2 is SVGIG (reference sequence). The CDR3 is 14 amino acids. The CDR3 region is CARGGQGSYNEQFF. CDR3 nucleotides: TGTGCTAGGGGGGGGCAGGGTTCCTACAATGAGCAGTTCTTC.

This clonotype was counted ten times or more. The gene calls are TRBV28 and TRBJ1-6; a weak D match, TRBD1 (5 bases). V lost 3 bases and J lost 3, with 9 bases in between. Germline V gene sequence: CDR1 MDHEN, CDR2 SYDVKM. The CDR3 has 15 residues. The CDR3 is CASSLGGYYNSPLHF. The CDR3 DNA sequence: TGTGCCAGCAGTTTGGGGGGGTACTATAATTCACCCCTCCACTTT.

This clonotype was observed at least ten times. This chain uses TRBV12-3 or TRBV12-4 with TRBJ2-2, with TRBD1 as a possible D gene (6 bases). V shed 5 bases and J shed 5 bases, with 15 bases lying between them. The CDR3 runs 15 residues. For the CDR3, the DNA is TGTGCCAGCAGTCCATGGACAGAGGGGACCGGGGAGCTGTTTTTT. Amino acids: CASSPWTEGTGELFF.

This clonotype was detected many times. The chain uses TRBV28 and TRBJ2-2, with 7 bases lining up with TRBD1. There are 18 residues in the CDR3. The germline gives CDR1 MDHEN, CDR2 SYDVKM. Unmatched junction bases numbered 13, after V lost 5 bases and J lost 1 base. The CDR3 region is CASSPRETGTLNTGELFF. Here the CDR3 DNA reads TGTGCCAGCAGTCCCCGCGAGACAGGGACCCTGAACACCGGGGAGCTGTTTTTT.

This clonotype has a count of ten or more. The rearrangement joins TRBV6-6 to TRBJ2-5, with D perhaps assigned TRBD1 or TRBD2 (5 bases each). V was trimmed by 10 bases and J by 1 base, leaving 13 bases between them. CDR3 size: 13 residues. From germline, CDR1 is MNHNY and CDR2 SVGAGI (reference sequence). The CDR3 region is CATTGPPQETQYF. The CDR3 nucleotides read TGTGCCACCACGGGACCGCCCCAAGAGACCCAGTACTTC.

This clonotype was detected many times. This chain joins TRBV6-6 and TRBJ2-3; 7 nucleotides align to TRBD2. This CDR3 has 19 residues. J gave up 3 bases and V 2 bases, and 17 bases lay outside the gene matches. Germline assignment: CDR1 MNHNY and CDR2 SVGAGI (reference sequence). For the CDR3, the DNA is TGTGCCAGCAGTTACCGTCGGGGGGATGCGGGGTTTTCGACAGATACGCAGTATTTT. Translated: CASSYRRGDAGFSTDTQYF.

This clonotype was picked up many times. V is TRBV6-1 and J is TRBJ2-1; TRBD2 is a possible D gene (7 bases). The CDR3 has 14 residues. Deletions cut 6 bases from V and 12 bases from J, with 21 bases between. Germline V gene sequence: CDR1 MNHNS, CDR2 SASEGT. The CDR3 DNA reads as TGTGCCAGCAGCCCCCTCCCCATAAGGGGGGGGCAGTTCTTC. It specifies CASSPLPIRGGQFF.

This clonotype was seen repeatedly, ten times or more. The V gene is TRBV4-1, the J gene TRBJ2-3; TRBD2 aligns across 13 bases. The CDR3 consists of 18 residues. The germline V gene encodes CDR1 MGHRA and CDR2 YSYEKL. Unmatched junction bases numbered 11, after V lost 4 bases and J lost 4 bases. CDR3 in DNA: TGCGCCAGCAGCCCTTGGACACTAGCGGGAGGGGGGGCAGATACGCAGTATTTT. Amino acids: CASSPWTLAGGGADTQYF.

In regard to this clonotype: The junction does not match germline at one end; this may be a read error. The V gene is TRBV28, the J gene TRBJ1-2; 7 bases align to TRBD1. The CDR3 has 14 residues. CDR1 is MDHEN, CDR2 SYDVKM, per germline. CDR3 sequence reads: CVSSGQAYRYGYTF. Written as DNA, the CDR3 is TGTGTCAGCAGTGGACAGGCTTACCGCTATGGCTACACCTTC.

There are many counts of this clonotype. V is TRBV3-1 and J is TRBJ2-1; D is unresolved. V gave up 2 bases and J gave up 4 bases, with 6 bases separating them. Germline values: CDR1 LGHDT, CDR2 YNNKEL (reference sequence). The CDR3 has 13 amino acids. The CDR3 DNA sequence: TGTGCCAGCAGCCAACCAGGTTACAATGAGCAGTTCTTC. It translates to CASSQPGYNEQFF.

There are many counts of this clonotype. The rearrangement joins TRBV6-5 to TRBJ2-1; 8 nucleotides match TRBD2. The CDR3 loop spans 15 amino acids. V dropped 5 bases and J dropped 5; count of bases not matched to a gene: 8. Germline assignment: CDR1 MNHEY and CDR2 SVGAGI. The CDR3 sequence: CASSTPGRGDNEQFF. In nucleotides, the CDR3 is TGTGCCAGCAGTACCCCTGGGCGGGGGGACAATGAGCAGTTCTTC.

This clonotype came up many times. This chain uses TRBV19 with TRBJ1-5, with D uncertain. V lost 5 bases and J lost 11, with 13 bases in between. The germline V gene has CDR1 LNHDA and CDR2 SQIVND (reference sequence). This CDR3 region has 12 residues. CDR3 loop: CASSDRPGAQHF. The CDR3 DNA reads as TGTGCCAGTAGTGATCGGCCCGGGGCCCAGCATTTT.

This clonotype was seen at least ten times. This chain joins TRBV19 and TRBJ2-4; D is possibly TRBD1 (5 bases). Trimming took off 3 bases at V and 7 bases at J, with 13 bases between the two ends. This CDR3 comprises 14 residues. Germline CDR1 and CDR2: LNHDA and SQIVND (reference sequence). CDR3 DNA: TGTGCCAGTAGTATCACGGACATAAGGAACATTCAGTACTTC. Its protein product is CASSITDIRNIQYF.

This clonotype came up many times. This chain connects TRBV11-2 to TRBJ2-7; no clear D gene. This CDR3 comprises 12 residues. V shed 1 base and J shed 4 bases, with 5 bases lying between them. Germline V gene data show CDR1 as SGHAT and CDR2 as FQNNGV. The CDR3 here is CASSLAGYEQYF. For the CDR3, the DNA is TGTGCCAGCAGCTTAGCCGGTTACGAGCAGTACTTC.

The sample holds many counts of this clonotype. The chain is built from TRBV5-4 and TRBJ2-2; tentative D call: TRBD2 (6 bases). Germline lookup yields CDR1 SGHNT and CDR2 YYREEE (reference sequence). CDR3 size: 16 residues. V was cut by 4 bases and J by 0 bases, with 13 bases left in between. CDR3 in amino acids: CASSPGTPANTGELFF. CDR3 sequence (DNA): TGTGCCAGCAGCCCCGGGACTCCAGCGAACACCGGGGAGCTGTTTTTT.

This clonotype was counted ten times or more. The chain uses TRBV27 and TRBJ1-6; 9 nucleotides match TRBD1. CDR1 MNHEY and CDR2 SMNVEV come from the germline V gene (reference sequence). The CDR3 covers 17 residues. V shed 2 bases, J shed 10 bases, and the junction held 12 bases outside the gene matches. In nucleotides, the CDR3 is TGTGCCAGCAGTTTAGAGCTGCCGGGACAGGGTTTATCACCCCTCCACTTT. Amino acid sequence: CASSLELPGQGLSPLHF.

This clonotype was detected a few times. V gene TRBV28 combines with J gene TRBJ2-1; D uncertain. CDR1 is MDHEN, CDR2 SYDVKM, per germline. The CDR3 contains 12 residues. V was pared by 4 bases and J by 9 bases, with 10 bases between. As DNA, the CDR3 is TGTGCCAGCAGTTCCCTTCCTACTGAGCAGTTCTTC. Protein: CASSSLPTEQFF.

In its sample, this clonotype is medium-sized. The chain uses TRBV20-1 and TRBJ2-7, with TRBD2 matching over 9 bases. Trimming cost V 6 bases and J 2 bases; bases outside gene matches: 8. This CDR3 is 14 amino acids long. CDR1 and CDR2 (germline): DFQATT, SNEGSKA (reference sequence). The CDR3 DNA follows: TGCAGTGCCCTAAAGGCTAGCGGGGCCTACGAGCAGTACTTC. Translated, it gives CSALKASGAYEQYF.